This T cell receptor (beta chain) comes out of a study of OX40 agonist ivuxolimab in advanced cancers. Across the study: The diagnoses of dose-escalation patients were hepatocellular carcinoma, melanoma, renal cell or head and neck cancer.

Assay: immunoSEQ multiplex PCR; the TCRdb copy retains only in-frame clones and omits some. The sample has some 60,000 clones, roughly 85% seen once; the top ten hold around 0.37%. Peripheral blood came from all dose cohorts at three timepoints. The sequenced sample was CD4+ or CD8+ T cells sorted from blood, obtained in a trial of the OX40 agonist ivuxolimab. The TCR comes from an adult with an advanced solid tumor such as melanoma, head and neck, liver or kidney cancer.

In nucleotides, the CDR3 is TGTGCCAGCAGCTTAAATTCGGGACCTAGTGGCCCCCTCCACTTT. Its protein product is CASSLNSGPSGPLHF. The chain couples TRBV5-8 to TRBJ1-6; a weak D match, TRBD1 (5 bases). CDR1 is SGHTS, CDR2 YDEGEE, per germline. Trimming stripped 2 bases from V and 13 bases from J, with 19 bases between. The CDR3 covers 15 residues. Based on the CDR3 plus reference TRBV5-8 and TRBJ1-6, the full variable domain is EAGVTQSPTHLIKTRGQQATLRCSPISGHTSVYWYQQALGLGLQFLLWYDEGEERNRGNFPPRFSGRQFPNYSSELNVNALELEDSALYLCASSLNSGPSGPLHFGNGTRLTVT.